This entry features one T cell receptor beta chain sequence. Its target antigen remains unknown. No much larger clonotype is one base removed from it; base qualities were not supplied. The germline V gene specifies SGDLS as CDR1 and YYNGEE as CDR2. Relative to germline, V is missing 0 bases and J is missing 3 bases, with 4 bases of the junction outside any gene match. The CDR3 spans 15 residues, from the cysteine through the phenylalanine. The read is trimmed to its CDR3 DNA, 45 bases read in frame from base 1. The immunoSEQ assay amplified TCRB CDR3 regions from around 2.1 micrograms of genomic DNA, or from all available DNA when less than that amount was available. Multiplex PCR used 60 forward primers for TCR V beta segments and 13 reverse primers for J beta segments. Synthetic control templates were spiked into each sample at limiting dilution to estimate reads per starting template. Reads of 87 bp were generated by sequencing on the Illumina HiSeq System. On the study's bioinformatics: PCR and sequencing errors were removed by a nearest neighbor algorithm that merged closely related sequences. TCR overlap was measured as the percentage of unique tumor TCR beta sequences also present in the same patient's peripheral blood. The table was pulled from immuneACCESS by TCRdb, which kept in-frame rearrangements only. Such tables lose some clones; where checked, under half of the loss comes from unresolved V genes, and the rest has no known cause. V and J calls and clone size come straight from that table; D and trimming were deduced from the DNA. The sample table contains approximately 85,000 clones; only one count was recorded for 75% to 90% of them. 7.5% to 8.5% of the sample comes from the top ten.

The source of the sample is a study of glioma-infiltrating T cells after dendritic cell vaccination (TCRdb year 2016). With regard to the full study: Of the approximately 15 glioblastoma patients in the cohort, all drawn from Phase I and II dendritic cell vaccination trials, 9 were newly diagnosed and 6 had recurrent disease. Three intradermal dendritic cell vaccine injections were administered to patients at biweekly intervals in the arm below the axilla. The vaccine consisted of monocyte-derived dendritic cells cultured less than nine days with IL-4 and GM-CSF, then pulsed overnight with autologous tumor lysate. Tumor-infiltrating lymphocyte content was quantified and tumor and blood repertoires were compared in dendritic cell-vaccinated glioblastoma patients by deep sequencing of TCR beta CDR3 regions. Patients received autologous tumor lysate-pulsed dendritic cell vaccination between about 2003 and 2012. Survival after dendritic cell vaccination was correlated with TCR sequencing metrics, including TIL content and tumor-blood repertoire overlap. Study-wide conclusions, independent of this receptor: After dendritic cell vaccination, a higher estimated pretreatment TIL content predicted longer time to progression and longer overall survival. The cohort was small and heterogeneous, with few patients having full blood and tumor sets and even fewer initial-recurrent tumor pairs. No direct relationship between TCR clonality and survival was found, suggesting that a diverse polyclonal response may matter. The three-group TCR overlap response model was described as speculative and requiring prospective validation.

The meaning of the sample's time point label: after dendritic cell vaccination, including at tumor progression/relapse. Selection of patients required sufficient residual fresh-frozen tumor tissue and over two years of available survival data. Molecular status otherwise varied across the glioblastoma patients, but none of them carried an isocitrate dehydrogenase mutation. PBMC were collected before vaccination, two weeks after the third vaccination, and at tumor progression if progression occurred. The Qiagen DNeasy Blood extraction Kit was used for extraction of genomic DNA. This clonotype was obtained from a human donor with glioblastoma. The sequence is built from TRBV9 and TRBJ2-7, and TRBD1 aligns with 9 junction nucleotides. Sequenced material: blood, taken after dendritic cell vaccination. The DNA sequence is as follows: TGTGCCAGCAGCGTAGACCAGGACAGGGGCTACGAGCAGTACTTC. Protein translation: CASSVDQDRGYEQYF.